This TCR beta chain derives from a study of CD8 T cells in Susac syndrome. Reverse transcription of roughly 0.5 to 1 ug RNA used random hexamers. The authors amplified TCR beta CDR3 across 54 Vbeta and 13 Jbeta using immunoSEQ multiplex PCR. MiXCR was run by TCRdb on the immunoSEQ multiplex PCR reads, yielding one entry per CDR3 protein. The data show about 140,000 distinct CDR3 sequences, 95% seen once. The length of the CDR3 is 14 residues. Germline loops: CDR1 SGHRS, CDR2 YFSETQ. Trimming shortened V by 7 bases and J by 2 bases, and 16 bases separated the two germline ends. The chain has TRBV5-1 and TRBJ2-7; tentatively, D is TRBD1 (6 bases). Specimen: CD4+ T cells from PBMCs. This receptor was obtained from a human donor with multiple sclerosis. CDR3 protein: CASGAGDHAYEQYF. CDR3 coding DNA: TGCGCCAGCGGGGCAGGGGACCATGCCTACGAGCAGTACTTC.